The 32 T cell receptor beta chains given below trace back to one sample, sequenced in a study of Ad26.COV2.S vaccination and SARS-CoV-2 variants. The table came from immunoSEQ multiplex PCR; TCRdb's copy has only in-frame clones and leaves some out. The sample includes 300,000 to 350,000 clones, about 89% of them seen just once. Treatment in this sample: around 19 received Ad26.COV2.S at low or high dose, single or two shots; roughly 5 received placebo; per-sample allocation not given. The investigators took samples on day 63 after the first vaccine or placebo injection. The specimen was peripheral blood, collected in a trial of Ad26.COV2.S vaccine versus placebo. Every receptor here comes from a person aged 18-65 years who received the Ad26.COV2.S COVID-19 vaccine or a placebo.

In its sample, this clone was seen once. The CDR3 bases are TGCAGTGCTAGTGCCAGGCCTGGAAACACCATATATTTT. It yields the protein CSASARPGNTIYF. The rearrangement uses TRBV20-1 and TRBJ1-3; D not certain. V lost 3 bases, J lost 2 bases, and 8 bases lay in between. There are 13 residues in the CDR3. From germline, CDR1 is DFQATT and CDR2 SNEGSKA (reference sequence).

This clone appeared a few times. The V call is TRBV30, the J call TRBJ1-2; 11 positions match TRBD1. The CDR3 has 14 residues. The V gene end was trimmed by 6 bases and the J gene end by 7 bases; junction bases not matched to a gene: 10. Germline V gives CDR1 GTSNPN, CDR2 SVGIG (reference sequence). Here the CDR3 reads CACQGQGALGGYTF. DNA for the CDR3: TGTGCCTGCCAAGGACAGGGGGCCTTGGGTGGCTACACCTTC.

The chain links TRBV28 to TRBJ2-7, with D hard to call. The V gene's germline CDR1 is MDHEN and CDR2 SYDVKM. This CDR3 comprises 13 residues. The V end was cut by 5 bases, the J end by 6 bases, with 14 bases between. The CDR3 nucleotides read TGTGCCAGCAGTGATTTGGGGTCGGGCGAGCAGTACTTC. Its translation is CASSDLGSGEQYF.

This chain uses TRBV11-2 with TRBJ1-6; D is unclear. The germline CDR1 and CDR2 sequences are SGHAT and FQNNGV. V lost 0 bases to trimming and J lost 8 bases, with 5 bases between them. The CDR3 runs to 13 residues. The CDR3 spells CASSLEWDSPLHF. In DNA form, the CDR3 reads TGTGCCAGCAGCTTAGAATGGGATTCACCCCTCCACTTT.

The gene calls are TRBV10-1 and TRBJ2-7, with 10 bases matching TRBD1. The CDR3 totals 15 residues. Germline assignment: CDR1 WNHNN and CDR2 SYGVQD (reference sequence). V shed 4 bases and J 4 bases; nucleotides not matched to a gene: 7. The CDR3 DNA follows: TGCGCCAGCAGTGCCGGGACAGGGGATAGGTACGAGCAGTACTTC. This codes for CASSAGTGDRYEQYF.

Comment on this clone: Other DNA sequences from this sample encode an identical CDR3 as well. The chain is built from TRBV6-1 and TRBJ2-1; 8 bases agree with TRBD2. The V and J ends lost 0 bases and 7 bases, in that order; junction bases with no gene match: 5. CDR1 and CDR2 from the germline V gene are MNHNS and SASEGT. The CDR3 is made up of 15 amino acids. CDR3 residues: CASSEASGGANEQFF. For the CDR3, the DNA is TGTGCCAGCAGTGAAGCGAGCGGGGGCGCGAATGAGCAGTTCTTC.

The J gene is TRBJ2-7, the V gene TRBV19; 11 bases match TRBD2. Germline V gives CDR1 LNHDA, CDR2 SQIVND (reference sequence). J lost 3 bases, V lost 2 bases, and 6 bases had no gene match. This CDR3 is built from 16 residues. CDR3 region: CASSIIGGTSGYEQYF. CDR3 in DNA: TGTGCCAGTAGTATAATTGGAGGGACTAGCGGCTACGAGCAGTACTTC.

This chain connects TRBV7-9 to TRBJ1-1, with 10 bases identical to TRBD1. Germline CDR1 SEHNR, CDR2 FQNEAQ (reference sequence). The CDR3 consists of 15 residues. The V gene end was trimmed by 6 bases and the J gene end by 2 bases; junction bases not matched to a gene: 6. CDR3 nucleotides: TGTGCCAGCAGAACCGGGACAGGGGTAAACACTGAAGCTTTCTTT. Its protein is CASRTGTGVNTEAFF. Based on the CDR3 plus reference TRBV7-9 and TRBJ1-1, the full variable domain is DTGVSQNPRHKITKRGQNVTFRCDPISEHNRLYWYRQTLGQGPEFLTYFQNEAQLEKSRLLSDRFSAERPKGSFSTLEIQRTEQGDSAMYLCASRTGTGVNTEAFFGQGTRLTVV.

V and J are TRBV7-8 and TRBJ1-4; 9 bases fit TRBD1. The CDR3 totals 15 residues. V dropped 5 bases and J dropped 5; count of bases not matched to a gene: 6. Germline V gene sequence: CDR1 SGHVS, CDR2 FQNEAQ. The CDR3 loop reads CASSARDRENEKLFF. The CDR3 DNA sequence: TGTGCCAGCAGCGCCCGGGACAGGGAAAATGAAAAACTGTTTTTT.

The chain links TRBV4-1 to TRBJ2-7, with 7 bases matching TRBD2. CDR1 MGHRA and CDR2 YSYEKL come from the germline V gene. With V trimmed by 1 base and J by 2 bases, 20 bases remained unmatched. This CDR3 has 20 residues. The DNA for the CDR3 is TGCGCCAGCAGCCAAGTAGGCCTAGGTATCGGGGAGGGAAAGACCTACGAGCAGTACTTC. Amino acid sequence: CASSQVGLGIGEGKTYEQYF.

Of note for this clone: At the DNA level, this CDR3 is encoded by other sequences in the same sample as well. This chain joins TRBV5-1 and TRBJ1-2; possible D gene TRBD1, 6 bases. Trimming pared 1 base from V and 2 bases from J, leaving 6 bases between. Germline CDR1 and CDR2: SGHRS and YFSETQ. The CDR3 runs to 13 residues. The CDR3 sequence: CASSLQGNYGYTF. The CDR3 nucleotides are TGCGCCAGCAGCTTGCAGGGGAACTATGGCTACACCTTC.

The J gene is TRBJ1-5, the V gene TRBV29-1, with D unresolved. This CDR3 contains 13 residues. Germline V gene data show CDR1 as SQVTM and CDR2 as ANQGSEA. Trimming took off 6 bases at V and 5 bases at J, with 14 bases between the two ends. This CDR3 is CSVRGTIDQPQHF. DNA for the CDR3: TGCAGCGTCCGGGGTACCATCGATCAGCCCCAGCATTTT.

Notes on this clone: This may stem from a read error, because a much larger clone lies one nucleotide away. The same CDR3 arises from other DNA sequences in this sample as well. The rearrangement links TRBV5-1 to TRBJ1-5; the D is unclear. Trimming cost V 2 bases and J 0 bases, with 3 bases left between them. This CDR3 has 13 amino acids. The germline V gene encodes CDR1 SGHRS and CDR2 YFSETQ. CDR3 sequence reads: CASSLSSNQPQHF. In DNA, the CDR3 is TGCGCCAGCAGCTTAAGTAGCAATCAGCCCCAGCATTTT.

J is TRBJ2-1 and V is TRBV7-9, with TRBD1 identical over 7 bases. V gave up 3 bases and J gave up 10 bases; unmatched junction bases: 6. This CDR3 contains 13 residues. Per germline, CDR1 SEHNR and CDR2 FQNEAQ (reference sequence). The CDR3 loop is CASSFDRAKEQFF. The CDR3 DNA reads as TGTGCCAGCAGCTTTGACAGGGCCAAGGAGCAGTTCTTC.

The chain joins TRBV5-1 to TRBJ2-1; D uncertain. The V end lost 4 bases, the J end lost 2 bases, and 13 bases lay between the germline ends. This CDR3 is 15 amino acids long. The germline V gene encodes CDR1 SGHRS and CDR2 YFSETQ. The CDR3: CASSLLGSTYNEQFF. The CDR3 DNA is TGCGCCAGCAGCCTACTCGGGTCTACCTACAATGAGCAGTTCTTC.

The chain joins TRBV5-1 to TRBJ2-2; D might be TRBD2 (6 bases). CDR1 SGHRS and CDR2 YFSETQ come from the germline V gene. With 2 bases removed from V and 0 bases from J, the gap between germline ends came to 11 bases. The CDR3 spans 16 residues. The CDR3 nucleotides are TGCGCCAGCAGCTTTTTAGCGGAGGCGAACACCGGGGAGCTGTTTTTT. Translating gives CASSFLAEANTGELFF.

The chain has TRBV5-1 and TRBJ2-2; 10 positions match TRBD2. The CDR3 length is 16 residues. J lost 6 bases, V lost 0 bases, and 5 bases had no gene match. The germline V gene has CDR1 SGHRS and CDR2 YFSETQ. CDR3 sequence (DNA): TGCGCCAGCAGCTTGGAGCGGGAGGGCCCCGCCGGGGAGCTGTTTTTT. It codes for CASSLEREGPAGELFF. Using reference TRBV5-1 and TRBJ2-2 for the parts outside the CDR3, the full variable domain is KAGVTQTPRYLIKTRGQQVTLSCSPISGHRSVSWYQQTPGQGLQFLFEYFSETQRNKGNFPGRFSGRQFSNSRSEMNVSTLELGDSALYLCASSLEREGPAGELFFGEGSRLTVL.

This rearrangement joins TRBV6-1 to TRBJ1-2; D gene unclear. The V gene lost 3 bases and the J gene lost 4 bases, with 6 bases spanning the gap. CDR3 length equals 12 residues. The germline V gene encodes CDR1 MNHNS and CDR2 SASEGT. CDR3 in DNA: TGTGCCAGCAGTGACACGGCCTATGGCTACACCTTC. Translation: CASSDTAYGYTF.

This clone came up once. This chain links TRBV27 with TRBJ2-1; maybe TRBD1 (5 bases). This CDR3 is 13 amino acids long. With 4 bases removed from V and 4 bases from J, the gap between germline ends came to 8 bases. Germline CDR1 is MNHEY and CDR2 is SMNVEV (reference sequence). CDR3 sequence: CASSSGLYNEQFF. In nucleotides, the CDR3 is TGTGCCAGCAGTTCAGGGCTATACAATGAGCAGTTCTTC.

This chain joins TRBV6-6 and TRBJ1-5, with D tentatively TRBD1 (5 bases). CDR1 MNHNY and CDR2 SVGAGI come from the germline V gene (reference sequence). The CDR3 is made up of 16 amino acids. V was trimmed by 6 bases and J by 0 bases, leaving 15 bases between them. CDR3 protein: CASSYGTIVSNQPQHF. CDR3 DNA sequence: TGTGCCAGCAGCTACGGGACCATCGTTAGCAATCAGCCCCAGCATTTT.

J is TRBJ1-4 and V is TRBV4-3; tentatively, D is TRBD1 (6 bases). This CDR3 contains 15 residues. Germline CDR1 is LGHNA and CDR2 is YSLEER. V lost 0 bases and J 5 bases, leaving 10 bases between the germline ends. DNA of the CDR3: TGCGCCAGCAGCCAAGATCTGGGGGCGAATGAAAAACTGTTTTTT. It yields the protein CASSQDLGANEKLFF.

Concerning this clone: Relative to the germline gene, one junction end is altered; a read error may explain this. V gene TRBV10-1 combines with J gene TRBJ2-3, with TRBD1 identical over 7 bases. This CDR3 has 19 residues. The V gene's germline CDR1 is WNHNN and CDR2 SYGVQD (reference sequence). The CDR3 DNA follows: TGCGCCAGCAGAGACAGGGATCCTATCCTACTACCACGCACAGATAGGCAGTATTTT. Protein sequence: CASRDRDPILLPRTDRQYF.

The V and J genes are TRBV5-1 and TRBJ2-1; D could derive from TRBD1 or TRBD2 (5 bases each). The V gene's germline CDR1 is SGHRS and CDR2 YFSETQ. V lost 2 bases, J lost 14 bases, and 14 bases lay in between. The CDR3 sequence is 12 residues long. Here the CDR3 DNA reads TGCGCCAGCAGCTTACCGGGGCCTCCGGAGTTCTTC. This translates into CASSLPGPPEFF. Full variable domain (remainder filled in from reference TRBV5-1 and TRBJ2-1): KAGVTQTPRYLIKTRGQQVTLSCSPISGHRSVSWYQQTPGQGLQFLFEYFSETQRNKGNFPGRFSGRQFSNSRSEMNVSTLELGDSALYLCASSLPGPPEFFGPGTRLTVL.

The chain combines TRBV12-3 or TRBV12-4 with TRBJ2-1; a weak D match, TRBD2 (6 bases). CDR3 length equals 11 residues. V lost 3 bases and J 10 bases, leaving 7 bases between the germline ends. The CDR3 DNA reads TGTGCCAGCAGTTTCAGCGGGGAGCAGTTCTTC. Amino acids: CASSFSGEQFF.

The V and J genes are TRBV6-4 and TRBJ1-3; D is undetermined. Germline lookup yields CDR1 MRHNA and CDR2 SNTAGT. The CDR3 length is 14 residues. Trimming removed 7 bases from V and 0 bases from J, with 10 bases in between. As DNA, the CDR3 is TGTGCCAGCACCCGGACTGACTCTGGAAACACCATATATTTT. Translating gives CASTRTDSGNTIYF.

CDR3 sequence (DNA): TGTGCCAGCAGCCACGGGAGACTAAATGAAAAACTGTTTTTT. Amino acids: CASSHGRLNEKLFF. The chain combines TRBV3-1 (or the pseudogene TRBV3-2) with TRBJ1-4; D is unresolved. Germline CDR1 and CDR2: LGHDT and YNNKEL (reference sequence). V was cut by 3 bases and J by 5 bases, with 10 bases left in between. The CDR3 spans 14 residues.

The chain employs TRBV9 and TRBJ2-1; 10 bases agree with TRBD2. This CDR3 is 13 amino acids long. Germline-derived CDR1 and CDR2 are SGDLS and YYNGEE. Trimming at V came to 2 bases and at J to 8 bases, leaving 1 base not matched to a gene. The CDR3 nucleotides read TGTGCCAGCAGCGTTGGGACTAGCGATGAGCAGTTCTTC. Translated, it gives CASSVGTSDEQFF.

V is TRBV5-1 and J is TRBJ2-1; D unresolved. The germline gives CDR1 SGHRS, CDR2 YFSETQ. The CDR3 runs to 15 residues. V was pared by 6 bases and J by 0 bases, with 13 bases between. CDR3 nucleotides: TGCGCCAGCACGGCCCTTGACCCCTCCTACAATGAGCAGTTCTTC. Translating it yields CASTALDPSYNEQFF.

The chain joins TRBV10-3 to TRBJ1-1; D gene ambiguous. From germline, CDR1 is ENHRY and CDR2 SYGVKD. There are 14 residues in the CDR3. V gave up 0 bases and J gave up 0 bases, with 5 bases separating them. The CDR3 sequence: CAISESAVNTEAFF. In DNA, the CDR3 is TGTGCCATCAGTGAGTCGGCGGTGAACACTGAAGCTTTCTTT.

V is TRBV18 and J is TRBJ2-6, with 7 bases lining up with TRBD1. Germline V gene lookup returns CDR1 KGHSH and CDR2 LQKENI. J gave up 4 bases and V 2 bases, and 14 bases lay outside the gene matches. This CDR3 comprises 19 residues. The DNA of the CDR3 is TGTGCCAGCTCACCATCCGGACCGGGACAGAAAGACGGGGCCAACGTCCTGACTTTC. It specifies CASSPSGPGQKDGANVLTF.

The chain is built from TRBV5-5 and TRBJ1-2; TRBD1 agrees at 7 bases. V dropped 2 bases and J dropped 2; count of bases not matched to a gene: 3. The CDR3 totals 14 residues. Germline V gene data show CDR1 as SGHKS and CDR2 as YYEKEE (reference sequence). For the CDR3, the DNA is TGTGCCAGCAGCTTCCCGGGACAGAACTATGGCTACACCTTC. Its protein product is CASSFPGQNYGYTF.

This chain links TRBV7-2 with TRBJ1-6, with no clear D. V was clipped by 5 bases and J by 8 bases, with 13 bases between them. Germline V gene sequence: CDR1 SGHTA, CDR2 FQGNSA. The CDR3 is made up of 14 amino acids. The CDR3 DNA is TGTGCCAGCAGCAGTCCCCAGGTAGATTCACCCCTCCACTTT. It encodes CASSSPQVDSPLHF.